These 8 T cell receptor beta chains share one sample of origin, sequenced in a study of CD8+ T cells in alopecia areata. Treatment noted: oral pan-JAK inhibitor, 5-10 mg twice daily. It was cDNA, reverse transcribed from extracted RNA, that served as the sequencing template. The protocol was immunoSEQ multiplex PCR, while the TCRdb copy is restricted to in-frame clones and leaves out a portion. Among about 76,000 clones listed, around 65% were seen once. The sequencing here drew on CD8+ T cells sorted from blood, taken at week 24, from a patient treated with tofacitinib. The receptors come from a human donor with alopecia areata.

This clone turned up a few times. This chain joins TRBV7-2 and TRBJ2-3, with 11 bases matching TRBD2. This CDR3 comprises 17 residues. In germline, CDR1 is SGHTA, CDR2 FQGNSA. V trimming: 3 bases; J trimming: 1 base; junction bases outside the gene matches: 6. The CDR3 reads CASSFLAGGGGTDTQYF. The CDR3 region has the DNA TGTGCCAGCAGCTTCCTAGCGGGAGGAGGGGGCACAGATACGCAGTATTTT.

The chain is built from TRBV5-4 and TRBJ1-2; no reliable D call. Germline CDR1 reads SGHNT; CDR2 reads YYREEE (reference sequence). The CDR3 length is 14 residues. The V gene lost 0 bases and the J gene lost 7 bases, with 13 bases spanning the gap. The chain's CDR3 is CASSLEEGGGGYTF. The DNA of the CDR3 is TGTGCCAGCAGCTTGGAGGAGGGAGGCGGTGGCTACACCTTC.

The chain employs TRBV2 and TRBJ2-5; D remains unclear. Germline CDR1 reads SNHLY; CDR2 reads FYNNEI. The CDR3 has 11 residues. V lost 7 bases and J lost 5, with 8 bases in between. CDR3 nucleotides: TGTGCCAGCACCCCTCCGGAGACCCAGTACTTC. It codes for CASTPPETQYF.

This clone occurred a few times. The chain is built from TRBV29-1 and TRBJ2-7, with unresolved D. Trimming left V 4 bases short and J 3 bases short, with 13 bases between. The germline V gene has CDR1 SQVTM and CDR2 ANQGSEA. The CDR3 has 13 residues. The CDR3 DNA reads TGCAGCGTTGTCACTCGACATAGCTACGAGCAGTACTTC. Translating it yields CSVVTRHSYEQYF.

This rearrangement joins TRBV5-6 to TRBJ2-3; no clear D gene. V lost 1 base to trimming and J lost 1 base, with 4 bases between them. Germline values: CDR1 SGHDT, CDR2 YYEEEE. The CDR3 has 13 residues. The CDR3 is CASSLRRTDTQYF. The CDR3 DNA follows: TGTGCCAGCAGCTTGCGGCGCACAGATACGCAGTATTTT.

This rearrangement joins TRBV10-3 to TRBJ1-1, with 9 bases lining up with TRBD1. The CDR3 has 13 amino acids. The V gene end was trimmed by 11 bases and the J gene end by 4 bases; junction bases not matched to a gene: 8. Germline CDR1 is ENHRY and CDR2 is SYGVKD. CDR3 region: CAAGQGGSTEAFF. The DNA for the CDR3 is TGTGCCGCGGGACAGGGTGGGAGCACTGAAGCTTTCTTT.

This chain joins TRBV4-3 and TRBJ1-2, with D perhaps TRBD1 (5 bases). The CDR3 consists of 17 residues. CDR1 and CDR2 from the germline V gene are LGHNA and YSLEER. Trimming cost V 3 bases and J 8 bases, with 25 bases left between them. The CDR3 DNA sequence: TGCGCCAGCAGCCAGGCCAGCCCCAATCGACAGTCTCGGGGCTACACCTTC. Encoded protein: CASSQASPNRQSRGYTF.

The rearrangement joins TRBV4-1 to TRBJ1-1, with a weak D call TRBD1 (6 bases). V lost 2 bases to trimming and J lost 4 bases, with 14 bases between them. The CDR3 is made up of 15 amino acids. Germline V CDR1 and CDR2: MGHRA, YSYEKL. The CDR3 loop reads CASSQTGRGGTEAFF. The CDR3 DNA reads TGCGCCAGCAGCCAAACTGGAAGGGGGGGCACTGAAGCTTTCTTT.